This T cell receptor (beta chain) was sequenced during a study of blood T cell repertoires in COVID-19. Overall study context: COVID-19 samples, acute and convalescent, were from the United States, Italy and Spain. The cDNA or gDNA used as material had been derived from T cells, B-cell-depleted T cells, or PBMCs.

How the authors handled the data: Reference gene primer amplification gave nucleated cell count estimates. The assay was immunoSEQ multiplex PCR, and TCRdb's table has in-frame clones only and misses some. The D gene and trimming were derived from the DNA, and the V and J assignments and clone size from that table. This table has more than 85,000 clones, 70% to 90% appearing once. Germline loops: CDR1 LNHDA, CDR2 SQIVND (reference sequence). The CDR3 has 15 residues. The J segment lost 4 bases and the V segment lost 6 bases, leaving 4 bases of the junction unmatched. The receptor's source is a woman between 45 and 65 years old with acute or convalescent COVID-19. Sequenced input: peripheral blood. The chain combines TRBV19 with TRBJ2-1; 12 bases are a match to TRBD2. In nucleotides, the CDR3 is TGTGCCAGTAGCGGGACTAGCGGGTCGTACAATGAGCAGTTCTTC. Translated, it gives CASSGTSGSYNEQFF.